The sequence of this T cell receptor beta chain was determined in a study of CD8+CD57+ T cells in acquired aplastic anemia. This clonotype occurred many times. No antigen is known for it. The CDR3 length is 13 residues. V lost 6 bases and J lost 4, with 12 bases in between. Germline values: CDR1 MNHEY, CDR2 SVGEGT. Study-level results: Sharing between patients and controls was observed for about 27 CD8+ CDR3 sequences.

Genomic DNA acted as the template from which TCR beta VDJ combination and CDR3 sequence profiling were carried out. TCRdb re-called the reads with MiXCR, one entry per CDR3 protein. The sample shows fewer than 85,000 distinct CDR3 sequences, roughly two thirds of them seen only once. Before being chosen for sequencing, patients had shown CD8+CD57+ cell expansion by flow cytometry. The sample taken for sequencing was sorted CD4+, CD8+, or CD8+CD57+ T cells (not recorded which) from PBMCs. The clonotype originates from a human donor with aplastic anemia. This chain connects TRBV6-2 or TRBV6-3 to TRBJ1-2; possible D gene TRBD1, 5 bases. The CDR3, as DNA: TGTGCCAGCAGCCGGGACGGAGCCTATGGCTACACCTTC. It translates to CASSRDGAYGYTF.